One sample yielded the 15 T cell receptor beta chains listed below, sequenced in a study of T cell repertoires in cytomegalovirus infection. For these receptors, no antigen is known. TCRdb reanalysed the reads using MiXCR and keeps one entry per CDR3 protein. This table holds tens of thousands of distinct CDR3 sequences, about 19% found once. The source material was CD8+ T cells from cultured PBMCs, sampled from culture after CMV antigen stimulation. The source is a human donor in good health (CMV status not recorded). Some clones in this sample may be carry-over from other donors' samples.

J is TRBJ2-7 and V is TRBV7-6, with unresolved D. The CDR3 covers 12 residues. Germline-derived CDR1 and CDR2 are SGHVS and FNYEAQ. V lost 2 bases to trimming and J lost 9 bases, with 11 bases between them. The DNA for the CDR3 is TGTGCCAGCAGCTTACCCGGCCGCACGCAGTACTTC. Its protein is CASSLPGRTQYF.

The rearrangement joins TRBV12-3 or TRBV12-4 to TRBJ2-1; possibly TRBD1 for D (5 bases). V lost 5 bases to trimming and J lost 6 bases, with 11 bases between them. The CDR3 consists of 13 residues. The CDR3 DNA reads TGTGCCAGCAGTCTAGGGGCTGTCAATGAGCAGTTCTTC. Protein sequence: CASSLGAVNEQFF.

The J gene is TRBJ1-2, the V gene TRBV7-2; no firm D call. The CDR3 runs 12 residues. Trimming removed 5 bases at V and 10 bases at J, with 14 bases between. Looked up from germline, CDR1 is SGHTA and CDR2 is FQGNSA. The CDR3 DNA is TGTGCCAGCAGCGCAGCAGAAAGGAACTACACCTTC. Protein: CASSAAERNYTF.

J is TRBJ1-1 and V is TRBV30; D gene uncertain. Germline CDR1 reads GTSNPN; CDR2 reads SVGIG (reference sequence). The CDR3 has 13 residues. Trimming pared 5 bases from V and 4 bases from J, leaving 14 bases between. CDR3 in amino acids: CAWQIVRSTEAFF. The CDR3, as DNA: TGTGCCTGGCAGATAGTCCGGAGCACTGAAGCTTTCTTT.

CDR3 amino acids: CASSSTGTETYEQYF. In DNA, the CDR3 is TGTGCCAGCAGCTCAACCGGGACCGAGACCTACGAGCAGTACTTC. V usage is TRBV11-2 and J usage is TRBJ2-7; D tentatively reads TRBD1 or TRBD2 (5 bases each). The germline V and J ends were trimmed by 4 bases and 2 bases, with 15 bases remaining between them. The CDR3 is 15 residues long. Germline loops: CDR1 SGHAT, CDR2 FQNNGV.

This clonotype was detected ten times or more. The chain is built from TRBV6-6 and TRBJ1-5, with TRBD1 matching over 7 bases. V shed 6 bases and J 0 bases; nucleotides not matched to a gene: 5. The CDR3 is made up of 15 amino acids. Germline V gene sequence: CDR1 MNHNY, CDR2 SVGAGI (reference sequence). CDR3 protein: CASSPGQVSNQPQHF. CDR3 bases: TGTGCCAGCAGCCCCGGACAGGTTAGCAATCAGCCCCAGCATTTT.

This clonotype has a count of ten or more. The V call is TRBV7-9, the J call TRBJ1-1, with D unclear. This CDR3 is 14 amino acids long. Germline V lookup: CDR1 SEHNR, CDR2 FQNEAQ (reference sequence). V was pared by 8 bases and J by 1 base, with 14 bases between. The chain's CDR3 is CASGPLWGNTEAFF. For the CDR3, the DNA is TGTGCCAGCGGCCCGCTTTGGGGGAACACTGAAGCTTTCTTT. Looking up the rest from reference TRBV7-9 and TRBJ1-1 gives the full variable domain: DTGVSQNPRHKITKRGQNVTFRCDPISEHNRLYWYRQTLGQGPEFLTYFQNEAQLEKSRLLSDRFSAERPKGSFSTLEIQRTEQGDSAMYLCASGPLWGNTEAFFGQGTRLTVV.

The chain recombines TRBV27 with TRBJ2-5; possible D gene TRBD2, 6 bases. The V and J ends lost 3 bases and 6 bases respectively, with 20 bases between them. Germline V gene data show CDR1 as MNHEY and CDR2 as SMNVEV (reference sequence). The CDR3 runs 16 residues. CDR3 nucleotides: TGTGCCAGCAGTTTTATTTCGGCGGGACGGCAGCAGACCCAGTACTTC. This codes for CASSFISAGRQQTQYF.

The rearrangement joins TRBV11-2 to TRBJ2-1; unclear D gene. The length of the CDR3 is 13 residues. With 4 bases removed from V and 5 bases from J, the gap between germline ends came to 9 bases. Germline V CDR1 and CDR2: SGHAT, FQNNGV. The CDR3 DNA sequence: TGTGCCAGCAGCTCGGGTCTGGACAATGAGCAGTTCTTC. Translated, it gives CASSSGLDNEQFF.

This clonotype was observed at least ten times. The CDR3 nucleotides are TGTGCCAGCAGCCGGTCGGGACAAACCTACGAGCAGTACTTC. Amino acids: CASSRSGQTYEQYF. V gene TRBV12-3 or TRBV12-4 combines with J gene TRBJ2-7; tentatively, D is TRBD1 (6 bases). The CDR3 has 14 amino acids. V was shortened by 6 bases and J by 2 bases, with 14 bases between the two germline ends.

Notes on this clonotype: A read error is possible here, since a much larger clone lies one base away. Since the CDR3 does not end with the conserved phenylalanine or tryptophan, this likely comes from a read error. This chain connects TRBV24-1 to TRBJ2-7; perhaps D is TRBD1 or TRBD2 (5 bases each). Trimming shortened V by 3 bases and J by 3 bases, and 11 bases separated the two germline ends. In germline, CDR1 is KGHDR, CDR2 SFDVKD. There are 14 residues in the CDR3. The chain's CDR3 is CATSDGAGSYEQYL. In nucleotides, the CDR3 is TGTGCCACCAGTGATGGGGCAGGGAGCTACGAGCAGTACTTG.

The V and J genes are TRBV18 and TRBJ2-7; 10 bases agree with TRBD1. Germline V gene data show CDR1 as KGHSH and CDR2 as LQKENI. The CDR3 has 17 amino acids. The J segment lost 0 bases and the V segment lost 0 bases, leaving 5 bases of the junction unmatched. The CDR3 DNA reads TGTGCCAGCTCACCACCGACAGGGGGCACCTACTCCTACGAGCAGTACTTC. The encoded protein is CASSPPTGGTYSYEQYF.

This chain uses TRBV27 with TRBJ2-5; tentatively, D is TRBD2 (7 bases). Germline CDR1 reads MNHEY; CDR2 reads SMNVEV (reference sequence). V lost 4 bases and J lost 2, with 17 bases in between. The CDR3 covers 16 residues. The CDR3 coding sequence is TGTGCCAGCAGTTCCTCGCGGGGGCTTTTTCAAGAGACCCAGTACTTC. It encodes CASSSSRGLFQETQYF.

The sample holds many counts of this clonotype. The V gene is TRBV11-2, the J gene TRBJ1-1, with D perhaps matching TRBD1 (6 bases). Per the germline V gene, CDR1 is SGHAT and CDR2 is FQNNGV. The CDR3 totals 15 residues. V lost 3 bases and J 4 bases, leaving 15 bases between the germline ends. In nucleotides, the CDR3 is TGTGCCAGCAGCTTGAGTGGGGCGGGGGCCACTGAAGCTTTCTTT. Encoded protein: CASSLSGAGATEAFF.

The chain is built from TRBV20-1 and TRBJ2-3; 12 bases align to TRBD1. The trim removed 6 bases at V and 0 bases at J, leaving 4 bases unmatched. CDR1 is DFQATT and CDR2 is SNEGSKA in the germline V gene (reference sequence). The CDR3 loop spans 15 amino acids. The CDR3 nucleotides are TGCAGTGCGGGACAGGGGGCCTTTAGCACAGATACGCAGTATTTT. Protein: CSAGQGAFSTDTQYF.